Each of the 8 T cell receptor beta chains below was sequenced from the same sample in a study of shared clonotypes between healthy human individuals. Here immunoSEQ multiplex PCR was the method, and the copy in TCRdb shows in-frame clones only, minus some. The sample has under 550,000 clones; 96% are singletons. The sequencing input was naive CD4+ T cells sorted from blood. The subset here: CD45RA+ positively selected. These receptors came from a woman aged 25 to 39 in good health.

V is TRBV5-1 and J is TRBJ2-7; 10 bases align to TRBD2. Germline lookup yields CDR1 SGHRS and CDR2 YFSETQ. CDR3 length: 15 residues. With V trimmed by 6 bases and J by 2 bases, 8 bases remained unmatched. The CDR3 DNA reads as TGCGCCAGCACCCAATTAGCGGGAGGACCCTACGAGCAGTACTTC. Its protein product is CASTQLAGGPYEQYF.

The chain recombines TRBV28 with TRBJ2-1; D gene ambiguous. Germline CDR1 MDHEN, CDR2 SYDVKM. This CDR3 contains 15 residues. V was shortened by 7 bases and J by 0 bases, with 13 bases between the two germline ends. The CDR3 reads CASTLGLPSYNEQFF. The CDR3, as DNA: TGTGCCAGCACTTTGGGCCTACCCTCCTACAATGAGCAGTTCTTC. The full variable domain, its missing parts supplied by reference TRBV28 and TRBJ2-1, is DVKVTQSSRYLVKRTGEKVFLECVQDMDHENMFWYRQDPGLGLRLIYFSYDVKMKEKGDIPEGYSVSREKKERFSLILESASTNQTSMYLCASTLGLPSYNEQFFGPGTRLTVL.

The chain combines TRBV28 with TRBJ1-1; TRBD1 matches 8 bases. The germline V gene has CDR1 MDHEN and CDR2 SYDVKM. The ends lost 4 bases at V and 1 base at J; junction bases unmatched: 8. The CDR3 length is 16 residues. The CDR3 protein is CASSSRWTGSNTEAFF. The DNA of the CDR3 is TGTGCCAGCAGTTCCAGATGGACAGGGTCGAACACTGAAGCTTTCTTT.

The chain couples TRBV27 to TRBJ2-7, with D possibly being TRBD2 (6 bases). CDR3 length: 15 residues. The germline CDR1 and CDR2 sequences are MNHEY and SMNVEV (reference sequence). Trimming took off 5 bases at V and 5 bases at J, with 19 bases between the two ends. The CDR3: CASSPLLGSGNEQYF. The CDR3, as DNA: TGTGCCAGCAGTCCCCTTTTGGGTAGCGGAAACGAGCAGTACTTC.

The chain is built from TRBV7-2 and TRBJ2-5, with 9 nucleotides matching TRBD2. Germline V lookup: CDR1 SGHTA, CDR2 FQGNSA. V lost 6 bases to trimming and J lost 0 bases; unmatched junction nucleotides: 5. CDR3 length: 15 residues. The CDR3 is CASSLTSGYQETQYF. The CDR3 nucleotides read TGTGCCAGCAGTTTGACTAGCGGCTACCAAGAGACCCAGTACTTC.

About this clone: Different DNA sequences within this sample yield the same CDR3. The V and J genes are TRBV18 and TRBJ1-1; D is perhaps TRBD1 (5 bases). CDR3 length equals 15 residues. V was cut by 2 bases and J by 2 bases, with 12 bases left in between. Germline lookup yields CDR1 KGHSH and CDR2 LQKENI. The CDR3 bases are TGTGCCAGCTCACCAGGAGGGACGGGAAACACTGAAGCTTTCTTT. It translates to CASSPGGTGNTEAFF.

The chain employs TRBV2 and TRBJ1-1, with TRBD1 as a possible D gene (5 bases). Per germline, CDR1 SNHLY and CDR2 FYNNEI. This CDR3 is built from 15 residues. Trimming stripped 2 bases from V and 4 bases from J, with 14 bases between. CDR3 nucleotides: TGTGCCAGCAGTGAACTAACAGGTTTAAGCACTGAAGCTTTCTTT. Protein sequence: CASSELTGLSTEAFF.

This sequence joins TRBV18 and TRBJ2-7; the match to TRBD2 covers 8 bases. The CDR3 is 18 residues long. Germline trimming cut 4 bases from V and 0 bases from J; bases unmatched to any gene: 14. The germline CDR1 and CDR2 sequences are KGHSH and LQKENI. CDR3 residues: CASSRSSGSGKSSYEQYF. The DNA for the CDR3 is TGTGCCAGCTCACGTTCCAGCGGTAGCGGGAAAAGCTCCTACGAGCAGTACTTC.